This T cell receptor (beta chain) is from a study of T cell changes during pregnancy in multiple sclerosis. This table comes from immunoSEQ multiplex PCR, and its TCRdb copy is limited to in-frame clones, with some not included. The profile shows roughly 61,000 clones, 93% of them singletons. The sequence derives from a female donor with multiple sclerosis, enrolled in a pregnancy study. The source material was peripheral blood, sampled after pregnancy.

In DNA form, the CDR3 reads TGTGCCAGCAGCAACCCCGGGACTAGCGGGGGGGGAAACACCGGGGAGCTGTTTTTT. This gives the protein CASSNPGTSGGGNTGELFF. V gene TRBV5-4 combines with J gene TRBJ2-2; TRBD2 aligns across 16 bases. J lost 2 bases, V lost 4 bases, and 8 bases had no gene match. Germline V gene sequence: CDR1 SGHNT, CDR2 YYREEE (reference sequence). The CDR3 length is 19 residues.